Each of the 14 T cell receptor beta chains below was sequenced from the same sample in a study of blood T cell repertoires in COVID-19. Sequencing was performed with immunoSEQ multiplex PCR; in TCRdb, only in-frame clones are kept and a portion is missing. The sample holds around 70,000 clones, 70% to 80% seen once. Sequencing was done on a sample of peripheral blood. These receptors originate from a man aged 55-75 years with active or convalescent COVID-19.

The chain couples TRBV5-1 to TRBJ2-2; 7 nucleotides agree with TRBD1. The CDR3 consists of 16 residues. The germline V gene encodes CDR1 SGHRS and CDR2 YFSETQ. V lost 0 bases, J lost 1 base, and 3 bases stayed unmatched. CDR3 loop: CASSLAGTVNTGELFF. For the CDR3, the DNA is TGCGCCAGCAGCTTGGCTGGGACAGTGAACACCGGGGAGCTGTTTTTT.

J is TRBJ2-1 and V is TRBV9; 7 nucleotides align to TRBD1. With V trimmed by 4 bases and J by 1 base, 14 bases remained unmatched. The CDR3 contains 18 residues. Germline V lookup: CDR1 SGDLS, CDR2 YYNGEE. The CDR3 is CASSPPDDRAGSYNEQFF. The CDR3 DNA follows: TGTGCCAGCAGCCCCCCCGACGACAGGGCTGGTTCCTACAATGAGCAGTTCTTC. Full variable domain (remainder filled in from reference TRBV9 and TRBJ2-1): DSGVTQTPKHLITATGQRVTLRCSPRSGDLSVYWYQQSLDQGLQFLIQYYNGEERAKGNILERFSAQQFPDLHSELNLSSLELGDSALYFCASSPPDDRAGSYNEQFFGPGTRLTVL.

CDR3 nucleotide sequence: TGCGCCAGCAGTCTCACAGGGGTCTACACCGGGGAGCTGTTTTTT. Translation gives CASSLTGVYTGELFF. The chain links TRBV4-1 to TRBJ2-2, with 7 bases aligning to TRBD1. With V trimmed by 6 bases and J by 3 bases, 7 bases remained unmatched. This CDR3 is built from 15 residues. The germline gives CDR1 MGHRA, CDR2 YSYEKL.

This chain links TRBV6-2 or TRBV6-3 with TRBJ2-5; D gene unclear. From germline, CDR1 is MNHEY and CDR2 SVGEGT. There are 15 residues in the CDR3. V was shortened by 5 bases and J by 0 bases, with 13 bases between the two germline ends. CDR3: CASSHPGIYQETQYF. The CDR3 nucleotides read TGTGCCAGCAGTCATCCCGGTATATACCAAGAGACCCAGTACTTC.

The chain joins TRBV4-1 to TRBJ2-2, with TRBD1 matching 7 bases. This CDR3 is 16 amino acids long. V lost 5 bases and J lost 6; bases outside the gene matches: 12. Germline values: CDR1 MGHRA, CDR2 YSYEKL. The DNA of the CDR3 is TGCGCCAGCAGCACACGACAGGGTGTCGAATCCGGGGAGCTGTTTTTT. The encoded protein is CASSTRQGVESGELFF.

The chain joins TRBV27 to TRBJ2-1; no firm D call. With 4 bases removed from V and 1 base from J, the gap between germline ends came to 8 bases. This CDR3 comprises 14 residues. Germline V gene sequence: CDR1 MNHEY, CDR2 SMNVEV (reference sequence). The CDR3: CASSSPQSYNEQFF. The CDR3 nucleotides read TGTGCCAGCAGTTCACCACAGTCCTACAATGAGCAGTTCTTC.

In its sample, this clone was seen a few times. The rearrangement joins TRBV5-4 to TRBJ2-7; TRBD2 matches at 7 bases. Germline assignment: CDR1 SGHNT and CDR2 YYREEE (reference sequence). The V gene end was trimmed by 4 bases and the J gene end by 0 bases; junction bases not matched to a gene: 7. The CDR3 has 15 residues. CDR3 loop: CASSTRLADSYEQYF. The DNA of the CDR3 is TGTGCCAGCAGCACCAGACTAGCTGACTCCTACGAGCAGTACTTC.

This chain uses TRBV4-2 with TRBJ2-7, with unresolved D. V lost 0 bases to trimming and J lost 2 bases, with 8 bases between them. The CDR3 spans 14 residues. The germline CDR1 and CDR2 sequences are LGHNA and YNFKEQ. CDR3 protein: CASSQEWQTYEQYF. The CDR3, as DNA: TGTGCCAGCAGCCAAGAATGGCAGACCTACGAGCAGTACTTC.

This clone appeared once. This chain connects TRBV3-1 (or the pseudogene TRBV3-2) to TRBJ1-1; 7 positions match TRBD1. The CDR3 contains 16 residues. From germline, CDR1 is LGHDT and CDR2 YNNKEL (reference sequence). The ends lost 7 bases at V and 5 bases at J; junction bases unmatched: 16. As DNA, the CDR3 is TGTGCCAGCACCTCCGACAGGGCCGACGGAGGGACTGAAGCTTTCTTT. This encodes CASTSDRADGGTEAFF.

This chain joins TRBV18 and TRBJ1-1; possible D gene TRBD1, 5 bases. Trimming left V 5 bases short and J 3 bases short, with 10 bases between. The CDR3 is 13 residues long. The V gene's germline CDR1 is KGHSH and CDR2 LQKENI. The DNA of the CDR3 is TGTGCCAGCTCAGAGGGAGGGGACACTGAAGCTTTCTTT. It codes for CASSEGGDTEAFF.

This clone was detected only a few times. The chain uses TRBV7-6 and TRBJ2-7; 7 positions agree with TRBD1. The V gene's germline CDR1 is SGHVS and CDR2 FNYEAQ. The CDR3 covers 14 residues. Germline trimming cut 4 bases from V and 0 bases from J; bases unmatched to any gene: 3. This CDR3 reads CASSSAGGSYEQYF. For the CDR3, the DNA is TGTGCCAGCAGCTCAGCAGGGGGCTCCTACGAGCAGTACTTC.

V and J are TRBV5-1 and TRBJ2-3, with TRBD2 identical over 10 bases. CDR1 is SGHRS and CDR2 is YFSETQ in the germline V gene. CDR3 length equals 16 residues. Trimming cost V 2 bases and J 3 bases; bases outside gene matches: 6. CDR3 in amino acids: CASSFGSSGGTDTQYF. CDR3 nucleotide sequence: TGCGCCAGCAGCTTTGGGTCTAGCGGGGGTACAGATACGCAGTATTTT. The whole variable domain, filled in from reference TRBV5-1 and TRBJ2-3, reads KAGVTQTPRYLIKTRGQQVTLSCSPISGHRSVSWYQQTPGQGLQFLFEYFSETQRNKGNFPGRFSGRQFSNSRSEMNVSTLELGDSALYLCASSFGSSGGTDTQYFGPGTRLTVL.

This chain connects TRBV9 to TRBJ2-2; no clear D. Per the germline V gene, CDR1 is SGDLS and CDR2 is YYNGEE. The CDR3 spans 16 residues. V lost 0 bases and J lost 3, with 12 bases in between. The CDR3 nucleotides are TGTGCCAGCAGCGTAGATCAGCGTTCGTACACCGGGGAGCTGTTTTTT. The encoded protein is CASSVDQRSYTGELFF.

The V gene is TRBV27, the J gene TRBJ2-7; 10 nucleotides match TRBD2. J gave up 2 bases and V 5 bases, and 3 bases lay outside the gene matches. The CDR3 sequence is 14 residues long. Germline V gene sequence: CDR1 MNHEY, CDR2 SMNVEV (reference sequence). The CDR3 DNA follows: TGTGCCAGCAGTCAGCGGGGGGGCACCTACGAGCAGTACTTC. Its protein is CASSQRGGTYEQYF.